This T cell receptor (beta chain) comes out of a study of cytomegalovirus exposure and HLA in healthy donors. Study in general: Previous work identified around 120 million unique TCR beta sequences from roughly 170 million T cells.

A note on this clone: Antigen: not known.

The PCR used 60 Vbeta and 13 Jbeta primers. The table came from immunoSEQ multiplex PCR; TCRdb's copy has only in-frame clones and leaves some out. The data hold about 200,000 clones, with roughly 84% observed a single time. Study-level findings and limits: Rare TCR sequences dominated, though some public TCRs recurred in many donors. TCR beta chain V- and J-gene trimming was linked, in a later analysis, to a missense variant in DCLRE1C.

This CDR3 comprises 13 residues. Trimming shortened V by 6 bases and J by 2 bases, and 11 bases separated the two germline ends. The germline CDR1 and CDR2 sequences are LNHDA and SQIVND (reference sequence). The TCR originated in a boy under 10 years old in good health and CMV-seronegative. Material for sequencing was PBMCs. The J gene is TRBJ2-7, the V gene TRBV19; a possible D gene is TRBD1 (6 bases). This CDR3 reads CASSRGSTYEQYF. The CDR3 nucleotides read TGTGCCAGTAGCAGGGGTTCCACCTACGAGCAGTACTTC.